This TCR beta chain was documented in a study of blood T cell repertoires in COVID-19. Whole-study context: There were acute and convalescent COVID-19 samples, and they came from the United States, Italy and Spain. PBMCs, B-cell-depleted T cells, or T cells provided the cDNA or gDNA that made up the material.

The germline V gene encodes CDR1 KGHDR and CDR2 SFDVKD. The CDR3 length is 13 residues. Trimming took 7 bases from V and 3 from J, leaving 12 bases between them. The method was immunoSEQ multiplex PCR; TCRdb's version includes in-frame clones alone and lacks a portion of them. The data show under 45,000 clones, with about nine tenths seen just once and around 25% held by the top ten. What was sequenced was peripheral blood. The sequence derives from an elderly woman in a cohort sampled during active or convalescent COVID-19. The chain links TRBV24-1 to TRBJ2-7; TRBD2 might be the D (5 bases). The CDR3 loop reads CATRASSSYEQYF. CDR3 sequence (DNA): TGTGCCACCAGGGCTAGCAGTAGCTACGAGCAGTACTTC.